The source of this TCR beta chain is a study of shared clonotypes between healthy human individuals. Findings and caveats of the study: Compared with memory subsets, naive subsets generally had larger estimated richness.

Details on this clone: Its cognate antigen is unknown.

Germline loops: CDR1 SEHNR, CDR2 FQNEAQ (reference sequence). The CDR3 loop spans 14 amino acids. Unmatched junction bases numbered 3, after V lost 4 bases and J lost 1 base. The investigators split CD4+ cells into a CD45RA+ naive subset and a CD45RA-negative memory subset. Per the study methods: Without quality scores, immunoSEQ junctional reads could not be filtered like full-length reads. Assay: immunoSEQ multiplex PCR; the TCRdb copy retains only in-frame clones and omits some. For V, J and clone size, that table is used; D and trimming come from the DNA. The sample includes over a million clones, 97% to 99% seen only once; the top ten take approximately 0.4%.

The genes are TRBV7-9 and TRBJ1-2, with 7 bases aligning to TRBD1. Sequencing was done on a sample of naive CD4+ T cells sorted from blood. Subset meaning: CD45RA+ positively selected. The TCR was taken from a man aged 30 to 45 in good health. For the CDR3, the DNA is TGTGCCAGCAGCTCCGGACAGGTTAACTATGGCTACACCTTC. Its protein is CASSSGQVNYGYTF.